These 24 T cell receptor beta chains came from one sample sequenced in a study of regulatory T cells in long-lasting Graves disease. TCR beta libraries were built with iRepertoire HTBI primers and Arm-PCR of CDR3 regions. TCRdb redid the calling of the multiplex PCR reads with MiXCR, one entry per CDR3 protein. This sample carries about 430,000 distinct CDR3 sequences, 21% of them seen once, and the ten largest clones take around 15%. The time point here: persistent/refractory GD, antithyroid drugs over 5 years with positive TRAb. Extracted RNA from PBMCs served as the source of the TCR library. The sample was peripheral blood mononuclear cells (PBMCs), taken when the disease was refractory, from a patient treated with antithyroid drugs. Every receptor here comes from a female donor with Graves disease.

In its sample, this clonotype was seen many times. The gene calls are TRBV6-5 and TRBJ2-5; D is perhaps TRBD1 (7 bases). Per the germline V gene, CDR1 is MNHEY and CDR2 is SVGAGI. V shed 2 bases and J shed 5 bases, with 18 bases lying between them. This CDR3 spans 16 amino acids. CDR3 DNA sequence: TGTGCCAGCAGTTACCTAGCGACAGGGCCAGGGGAGACCCAGTACTTC. Amino acids: CASSYLATGPGETQYF.

The chain is built from TRBV7-9 and TRBJ2-3; 13 bases line up with TRBD2. The V gene's germline CDR1 is SEHNR and CDR2 FQNEAQ (reference sequence). V dropped 5 bases and J dropped 8; count of bases not matched to a gene: 19. The CDR3 spans 19 residues. The CDR3 DNA reads TGTGCCAGCAGCCCACACGATCTTCGGACTAGCGGGAGCTTCCTTACGCAGTATTTT. Translated: CASSPHDLRTSGSFLTQYF.

The DNA of the CDR3 is TGTGCCAGCAGCCAAGATCGCGTGAACACTGAAGCTTTCTTT. Translating gives CASSQDRVNTEAFF. The chain is built from TRBV14 and TRBJ1-1; D unresolved. V was shortened by 0 bases and J by 0 bases, with 5 bases between the two germline ends. The CDR3 contains 14 residues. Germline lookup yields CDR1 SGHDN and CDR2 FVKESK.

This clonotype was counted between two and nine times. A much larger clone lies a single base off, so this may be a read error. Here the CDR3 DNA reads TGTGCCAGCAGTTTATGGGGACAGGATGGCAATCAGCCCCAGCATTTT. The encoded protein is CASSLWGQDGNQPQHF. The J gene is TRBJ1-5, the V gene TRBV28; TRBD1 agrees at 8 bases. Germline loops: CDR1 MDHEN, CDR2 SYDVKM. The CDR3 covers 16 residues. The ends lost 0 bases at V and 2 bases at J; junction bases unmatched: 3.

This clonotype came up many times. The V call is TRBV5-5, the J call TRBJ2-7, with D unresolved. CDR3 size: 14 residues. Trimming left V 4 bases short and J 2 bases short, with 13 bases between. Germline V gene lookup returns CDR1 SGHKS and CDR2 YYEKEE (reference sequence). The CDR3 sequence is CASSEIQRTYEQYF. In nucleotides, the CDR3 is TGTGCCAGCAGCGAAATACAGCGAACCTACGAGCAGTACTTC.

This clonotype has ten or more counts. V gene TRBV30 combines with J gene TRBJ1-2; 9 nucleotides agree with TRBD1. The germline V gene has CDR1 GTSNPN and CDR2 SVGIG (reference sequence). V lost 5 bases, J lost 4 bases, and 5 bases stayed unmatched. This CDR3 has 13 amino acids. In nucleotides, the CDR3 is TGTGCCTGGGACCGGGACAGGGTCTATGGCTACACCTTC. Translating it yields CAWDRDRVYGYTF.

In its sample, this clonotype was seen many times. V and J are TRBV2 and TRBJ2-7, with D perhaps matching TRBD1 (5 bases). V shed 1 base and J shed 7 bases, with 8 bases lying between them. Germline values: CDR1 SNHLY, CDR2 FYNNEI. CDR3 length: 12 residues. The CDR3 protein is CASSEEGFEQYF. In DNA, the CDR3 is TGTGCCAGCAGTGAAGAGGGGTTTGAGCAGTACTTC.

This clonotype occurred a few times. CDR3 amino acids: CSASRDRSQETQYF. CDR3 nucleotide sequence: TGCAGTGCTAGCCGGGACAGGAGCCAAGAGACCCAGTACTTC. The V call is TRBV20-1, the J call TRBJ2-5, with 8 positions matching TRBD1. The CDR3 is made up of 14 amino acids. Germline V lookup: CDR1 DFQATT, CDR2 SNEGSKA (reference sequence). Trimming took 3 bases from V and 1 from J; bases not matched to a gene: 4.

This clonotype was counted many times. The V gene is TRBV20-1, the J gene TRBJ2-7; tentative D call: TRBD2 (6 bases). CDR1 and CDR2 (germline): DFQATT, SNEGSKA (reference sequence). The CDR3 covers 13 residues. The V and J ends lost 7 bases and 3 bases respectively, with 16 bases between them. The CDR3 here is CSGLVEQGYEQYF. The CDR3 nucleotides read TGCAGTGGACTAGTCGAGCAGGGCTACGAGCAGTACTTC.

A note on this clonotype: Being one base from a much bigger clone, this may be a read error. The chain is built from TRBV6-2 or TRBV6-3 and TRBJ2-5; 11 bases agree with TRBD1. The CDR3 length is 16 residues. Germline CDR1 is MNHEY and CDR2 is SVGEGT. The CDR3 here is CASSYGDRGNRETQCF. The CDR3 DNA is TGTGCCAGCAGTTATGGGGACAGGGGGAATCGTGAGACCCAGTGCTTC.

The count of this clonotype is one. A read error may explain this, as a much larger clone is one base away. This chain uses TRBV27 with TRBJ2-7; TRBD2 matches at 7 bases. The CDR3 runs to 13 residues. Per germline, CDR1 MNHEY and CDR2 SMNVEV (reference sequence). The CDR3 DNA is TGTGCCAGCAGTCGACCGGGGGGAGGTGAGCGGTACTTC. Residues: CASSRPGGGERYF.

The table lists this clonotype with a few counts. V and J are TRBV5-5 and TRBJ2-4; D is perhaps TRBD1 or TRBD2 (5 bases each). This CDR3 is built from 13 residues. CDR1 and CDR2 (germline): SGHKS, YYEKEE (reference sequence). V shed 6 bases and J shed 6 bases, with 13 bases lying between them. In DNA, the CDR3 is TGTGCCAGCACTCGGGGCAGTGGAAACATTCAGTACTTC. It translates to CASTRGSGNIQYF. Supplemented by reference TRBV5-5 and TRBJ2-4, the full variable domain reads DAGVTQSPTHLIKTRGQQVTLRCSPISGHKSVSWYQQVLGQGPQFIFQYYEKEERGRGNFPDRFSARQFPNYSSELNVNALLLGDSALYLCASTRGSGNIQYFGAGTRLSVL.

This clonotype was picked up a small number of times. The chain combines TRBV5-1 with TRBJ2-5, with 13 bases matching TRBD2. Germline CDR1 reads SGHRS; CDR2 reads YFSETQ. The CDR3 totals 13 residues. With 4 bases clipped from V and 7 bases from J, the junction kept 1 base outside the gene matches. CDR3 sequence: CASSTSGRATQYF. The CDR3 DNA is TGCGCCAGCAGCACTAGCGGGAGGGCGACCCAGTACTTC.

The CDR3 region is CSAPETANTGELFF. The DNA of the CDR3 is TGCAGTGCCCCGGAAACGGCGAACACCGGGGAGCTGTTTTTT. The chain combines TRBV20-1 with TRBJ2-2, with unresolved D. The CDR3 runs 14 residues. V was cut by 6 bases and J by 0 bases, with 11 bases left in between. The germline V gene encodes CDR1 DFQATT and CDR2 SNEGSKA (reference sequence).

This clonotype occurred many times. The rearrangement joins TRBV6-1 to TRBJ2-7, with D perhaps TRBD1 or TRBD2 (5 bases each). V was clipped by 10 bases and J by 6 bases, with 16 bases between them. The CDR3 is 12 residues long. CDR1 is MNHNS, CDR2 SASEGT, per germline. Here the CDR3 DNA reads TGTGCCACGGGACCGTTGGCTTCCGAGCAGTACTTC. Its protein is CATGPLASEQYF.

A few counts support this clonotype. V usage is TRBV18 and J usage is TRBJ1-5; the D is unclear. Germline-derived CDR1 and CDR2 are KGHSH and LQKENI. The ends were cut back, 4 bases at V and 2 bases at J, with 6 bases in the middle. The CDR3 contains 13 residues. The CDR3 DNA follows: TGTGCCAGCTCACGGCCTGGCAATCAGCCCCAGCATTTT. This sequence encodes CASSRPGNQPQHF.

With respect to this clonotype: A read error is possible here, since a much larger clone lies one base away. The CDR3 ends on some other residue instead of the conserved phenylalanine or tryptophan, so this is likely a read error. The chain links TRBV29-1 to TRBJ1-1; D is uncertain. The CDR3 runs to 12 residues. Trimming cost V 6 bases and J 4 bases, with 12 bases left between them. CDR1 and CDR2 (germline): SQVTM, ANQGSEA. The CDR3 protein is CSVYVEGTEAFL. The CDR3 DNA sequence: TGCAGCGTCTACGTCGAGGGCACTGAAGCTTTCCTT.

This clonotype occurred many times. The V and J genes are TRBV6-5 and TRBJ2-7; D is ambiguous. Germline assignment: CDR1 MNHEY and CDR2 SVGAGI. This CDR3 region has 14 residues. Trimming cost V 0 bases and J 4 bases, with 10 bases left between them. The CDR3: CASSYSDGVYEQYF. Written as DNA, the CDR3 is TGTGCCAGCAGTTACTCAGATGGGGTATACGAGCAGTACTTC.

This sequence joins TRBV19 and TRBJ2-4; 9 bases are a match to TRBD2. V shed 4 bases, J shed 6 bases, and the junction held 7 bases outside the gene matches. Germline loops: CDR1 LNHDA, CDR2 SQIVND (reference sequence). CDR3 length equals 15 residues. The DNA for the CDR3 is TGTGCCAGTAGTACTCTAGCGGGGATGGGAAACATTCAGTACTTC. Amino acid sequence: CASSTLAGMGNIQYF.

This chain uses TRBV2 with TRBJ2-7; D tentatively reads TRBD1 or TRBD2 (5 bases each). Germline CDR1 and CDR2: SNHLY and FYNNEI. V was cut by 4 bases and J by 0 bases, with 19 bases left in between. The CDR3 loop spans 17 amino acids. The CDR3 nucleotides are TGTGCCAGCAGTGTTAGGGACGGCGGATTAAGCTCCTACGAGCAGTACTTC. Translated, it gives CASSVRDGGLSSYEQYF.

This clonotype was observed at least ten times. The chain recombines TRBV4-1 with TRBJ2-7; D uncertain. Germline values: CDR1 MGHRA, CDR2 YSYEKL. The CDR3 length is 13 residues. The V end was cut by 1 base, the J end by 6 bases, with 10 bases between. CDR3 sequence (DNA): TGCGCCAGCAGCCAAGGGTACAGTCGCGAGCAGTACTTC. It yields the protein CASSQGYSREQYF.

The rearrangement links TRBV19 to TRBJ2-1; D might be TRBD1 (7 bases). V lost 5 bases and J 4 bases, leaving 12 bases between the germline ends. The CDR3 sequence is 14 residues long. Looked up from germline, CDR1 is LNHDA and CDR2 is SQIVND (reference sequence). In DNA form, the CDR3 reads TGTGCCAGTAGTGGAGGGACAGAGTACAATGAGCAGTTCTTC. Translated: CASSGGTEYNEQFF.

This clonotype was seen ten or more times. The V gene is TRBV28, the J gene TRBJ1-2; no definite D call. V was trimmed by 5 bases and J by 3 bases, leaving 10 bases between them. The germline gives CDR1 MDHEN, CDR2 SYDVKM. The CDR3 has 13 residues. The CDR3 here is CASSPSGDYGYTF. CDR3 DNA sequence: TGTGCCAGCAGTCCATCAGGTGACTATGGCTACACCTTC.

This clonotype has a count of ten or more. V is TRBV28 and J is TRBJ2-7, with unresolved D. CDR3 length equals 11 residues. V lost 5 bases to trimming and J lost 0 bases, with 2 bases between them. Germline CDR1 MDHEN, CDR2 SYDVKM. The CDR3 here is CASSHSYEQYF. CDR3 in DNA: TGTGCCAGCAGTCACTCCTACGAGCAGTACTTC.